Detailed here is one T cell receptor beta chain. Its antigen remains unidentified. This sample was included in a study of cytomegalovirus exposure and HLA in healthy donors. Germline CDR1 reads SGHRS; CDR2 reads YFSETQ. The CDR3 has 16 residues. V trimming: 4 bases; J trimming: 6 bases; junction bases outside the gene matches: 9. Method: immunoSEQ multiplex PCR; TCRdb's copy keeps in-frame clones and lacks some. This repertoire shows about 65,000 clones, just over 90% found once; its top ten account for 1% to 1.5%. Study conclusions and caveats: Researchers catalogued approximately 160 TCR beta chains as cytomegalovirus-associated. A few of the chains that were CMV-associated were confirmed in vitro to be specific for CMV antigens.

The sequencing input was PBMCs. The chain has TRBV5-1 and TRBJ2-2; 10 bases line up with TRBD2. The TCR originated in a woman between 18 and 30 years old in good health and CMV-seronegative. The DNA of the CDR3 is TGCGCCAGCAGCCCGAGTCTAGCGGGAGAGCCCGGGGAGCTGTTTTTT. It is translated as CASSPSLAGEPGELFF.